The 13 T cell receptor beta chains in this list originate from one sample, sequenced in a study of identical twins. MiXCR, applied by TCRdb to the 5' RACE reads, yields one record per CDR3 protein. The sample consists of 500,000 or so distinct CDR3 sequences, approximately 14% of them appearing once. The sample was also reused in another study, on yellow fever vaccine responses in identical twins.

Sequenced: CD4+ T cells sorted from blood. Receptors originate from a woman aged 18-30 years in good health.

Written as DNA, the CDR3 is TGTGCCAGCAGCCAAGTGGCACCGGGAGAGCAGTACTTC. It translates to CASSQVAPGEQYF. V and J are TRBV14 and TRBJ2-7; D is possibly TRBD2 (5 bases). CDR3 size: 13 residues. From germline, CDR1 is SGHDN and CDR2 FVKESK. Trimming pared 1 base from V and 7 bases from J, leaving 11 bases between.

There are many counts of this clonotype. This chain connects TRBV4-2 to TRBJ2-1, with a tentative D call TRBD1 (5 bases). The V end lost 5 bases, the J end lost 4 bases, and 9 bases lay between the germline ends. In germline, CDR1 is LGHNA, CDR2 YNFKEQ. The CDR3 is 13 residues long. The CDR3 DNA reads TGTGCCAGCAGCGGCCAGGGTTACAATGAGCAGTTCTTC. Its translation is CASSGQGYNEQFF.

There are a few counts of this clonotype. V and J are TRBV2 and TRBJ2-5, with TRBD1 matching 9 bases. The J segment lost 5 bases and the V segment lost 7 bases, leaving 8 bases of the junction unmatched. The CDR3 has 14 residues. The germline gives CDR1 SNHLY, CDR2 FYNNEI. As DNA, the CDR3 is TGTGCCAGCAAGGGACAGGGTGATCTGGAGACCCAGTACTTC. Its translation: CASKGQGDLETQYF.

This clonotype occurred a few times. The CDR3 reads CASRPGTSGSSEQYF. DNA of the CDR3: TGTGCCAGCAGACCCGGGACTAGCGGGAGTTCGGAGCAGTACTTC. The rearrangement links TRBV6-1 to TRBJ2-7, with 14 bases matching TRBD2. CDR1 is MNHNS and CDR2 is SASEGT in the germline V gene. The CDR3 is 15 amino acids. Losses at the gene ends were 6 bases for V and 7 bases for J; bases not matched to a gene: 8.

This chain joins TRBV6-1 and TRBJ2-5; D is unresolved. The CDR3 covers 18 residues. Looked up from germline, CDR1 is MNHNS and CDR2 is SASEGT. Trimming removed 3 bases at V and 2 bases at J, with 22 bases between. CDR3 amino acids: CASSEEYLGWGVQETQYF. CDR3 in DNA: TGTGCCAGCAGTGAGGAGTATCTGGGTTGGGGTGTGCAAGAGACCCAGTACTTC.

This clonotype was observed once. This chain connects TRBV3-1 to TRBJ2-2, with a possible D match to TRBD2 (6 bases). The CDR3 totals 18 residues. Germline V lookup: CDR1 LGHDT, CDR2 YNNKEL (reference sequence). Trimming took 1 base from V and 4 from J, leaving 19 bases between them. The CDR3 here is CASSQGSWGEVSTGELFF. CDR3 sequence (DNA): TGTGCCAGCAGCCAAGGCAGTTGGGGGGAAGTAAGCACCGGGGAGCTGTTTTTT. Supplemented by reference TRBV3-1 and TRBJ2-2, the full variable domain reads DTAVSQTPKYLVTQMGNDKSIKCEQNLGHDTMYWYKQDSKKFLKIMFSYNNKELIINETVPNRFSPKSPDKAHLNLHINSLELGDSAVYFCASSQGSWGEVSTGELFFGEGSRLTVL.

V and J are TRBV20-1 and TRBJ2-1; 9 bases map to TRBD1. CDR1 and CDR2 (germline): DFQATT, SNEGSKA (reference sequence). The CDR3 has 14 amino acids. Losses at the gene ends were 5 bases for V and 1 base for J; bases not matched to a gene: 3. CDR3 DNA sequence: TGCAGTGCTGGGGACAGGGTGTCCTACAATGAGCAGTTCTTC. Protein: CSAGDRVSYNEQFF.

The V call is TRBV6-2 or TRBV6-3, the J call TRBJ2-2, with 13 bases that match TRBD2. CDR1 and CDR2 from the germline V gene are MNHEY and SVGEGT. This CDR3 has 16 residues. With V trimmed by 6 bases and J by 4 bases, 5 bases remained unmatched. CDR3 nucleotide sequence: TGTGCCAGCAGACACGGACTAGCGGGAGCCACCGGGGAGCTGTTTTTT. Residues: CASRHGLAGATGELFF.

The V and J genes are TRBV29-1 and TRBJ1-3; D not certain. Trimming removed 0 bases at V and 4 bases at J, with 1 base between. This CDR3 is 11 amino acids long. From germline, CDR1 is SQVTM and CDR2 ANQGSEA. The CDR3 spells CSVEDGNTIYF. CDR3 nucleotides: TGCAGCGTTGAAGACGGAAACACCATATATTTT.

The CDR3 is CASGPWGGTEFSTDTQYF. DNA of the CDR3: TGTGCCAGCGGCCCCTGGGGGGGGACGGAATTTAGCACAGATACGCAGTATTTT. This chain connects TRBV28 to TRBJ2-3, with 7 positions matching TRBD2. The V segment lost 8 bases and the J segment 0 bases; nucleotides outside the gene matches: 17. This CDR3 has 18 amino acids. CDR1 and CDR2 (germline): MDHEN, SYDVKM.

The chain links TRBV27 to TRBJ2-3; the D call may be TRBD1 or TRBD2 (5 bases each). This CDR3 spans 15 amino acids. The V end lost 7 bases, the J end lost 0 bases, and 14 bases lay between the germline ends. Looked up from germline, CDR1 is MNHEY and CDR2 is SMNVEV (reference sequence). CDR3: CASKRGTPSTDTQYF. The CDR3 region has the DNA TGTGCCAGCAAAAGAGGGACCCCAAGCACAGATACGCAGTATTTT.

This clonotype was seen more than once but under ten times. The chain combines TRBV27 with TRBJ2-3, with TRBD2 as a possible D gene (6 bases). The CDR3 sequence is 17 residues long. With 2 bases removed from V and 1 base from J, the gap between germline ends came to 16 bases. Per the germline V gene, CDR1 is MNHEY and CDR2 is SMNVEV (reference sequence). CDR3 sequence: CASSLIPPTGGTDTQYF. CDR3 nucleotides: TGTGCCAGCAGTTTAATCCCCCCCACGGGGGGCACAGATACGCAGTATTTT.

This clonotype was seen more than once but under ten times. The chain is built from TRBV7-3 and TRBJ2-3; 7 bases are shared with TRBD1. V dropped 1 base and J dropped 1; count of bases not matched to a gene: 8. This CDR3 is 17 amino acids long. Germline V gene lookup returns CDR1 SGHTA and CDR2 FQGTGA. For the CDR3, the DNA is TGTGCCAGCAGCTTAAAGGGGGCCTCCTTGGGCACAGATACGCAGTATTTT. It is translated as CASSLKGASLGTDTQYF. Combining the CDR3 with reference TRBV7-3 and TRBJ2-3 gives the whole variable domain GAGVSQTPSNKVTEKGKYVELRCDPISGHTALYWYRQSLGQGPEFLIYFQGTGAADDSGLPNDRFFAVRPEGSVSTLKIQRTERGDSAVYLCASSLKGASLGTDTQYFGPGTRLTVL.